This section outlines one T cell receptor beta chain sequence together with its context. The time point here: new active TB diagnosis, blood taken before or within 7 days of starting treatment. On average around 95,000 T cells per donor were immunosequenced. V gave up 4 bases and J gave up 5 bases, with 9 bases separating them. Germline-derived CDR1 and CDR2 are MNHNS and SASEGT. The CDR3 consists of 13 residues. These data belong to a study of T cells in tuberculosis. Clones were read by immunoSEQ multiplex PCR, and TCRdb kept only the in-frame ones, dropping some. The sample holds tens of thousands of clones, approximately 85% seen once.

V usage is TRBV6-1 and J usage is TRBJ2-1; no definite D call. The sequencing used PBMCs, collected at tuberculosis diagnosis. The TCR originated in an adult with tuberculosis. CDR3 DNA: TGTGCCAGCAGTGCCAGGTCGGACAATGAGCAGTTCTTC. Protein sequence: CASSARSDNEQFF.